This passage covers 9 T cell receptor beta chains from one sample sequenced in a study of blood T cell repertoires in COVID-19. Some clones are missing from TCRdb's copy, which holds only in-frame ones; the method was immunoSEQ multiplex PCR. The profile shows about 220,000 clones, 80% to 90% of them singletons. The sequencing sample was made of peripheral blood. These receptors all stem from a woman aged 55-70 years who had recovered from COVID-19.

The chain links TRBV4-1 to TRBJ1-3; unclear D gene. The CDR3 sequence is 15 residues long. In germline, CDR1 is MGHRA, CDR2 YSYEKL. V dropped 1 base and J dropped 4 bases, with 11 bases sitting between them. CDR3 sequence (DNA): TGCGCCAGCAGCCAAGGCGTAGCTGGGGGAAACACCATATATTTT. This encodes CASSQGVAGGNTIYF.

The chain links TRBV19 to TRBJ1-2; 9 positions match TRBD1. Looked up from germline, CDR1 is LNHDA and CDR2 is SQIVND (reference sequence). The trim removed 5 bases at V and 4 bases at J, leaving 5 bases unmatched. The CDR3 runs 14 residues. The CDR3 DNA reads TGTGCCAGTAGTGGGACAGGGCGGCCCTATGGCTACACCTTC. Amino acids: CASSGTGRPYGYTF.

The CDR3 bases are TGTGCCAGCAGCCCAGGGACAGGGCTGAATACGCAGTATTTT. Its translation is CASSPGTGLNTQYF. The chain couples TRBV7-2 to TRBJ2-3, with TRBD1 matching over 9 bases. The CDR3 has 14 amino acids. CDR1 is SGHTA, CDR2 FQGNSA, per germline. J lost 7 bases, V lost 5 bases, and 7 bases had no gene match.

CDR3 region: CASRFGTIGGYTF. The CDR3 coding sequence is TGTGCCAGCAGATTCGGGACAATTGGGGGCTACACCTTC. The V call is TRBV6-5, the J call TRBJ1-2, with D perhaps matching TRBD1 (6 bases). This CDR3 comprises 13 residues. CDR1 is MNHEY and CDR2 is SVGAGI in the germline V gene. Between the trimmed V and J ends, which lost 6 bases and 8 bases, there was a span of 16 bases.

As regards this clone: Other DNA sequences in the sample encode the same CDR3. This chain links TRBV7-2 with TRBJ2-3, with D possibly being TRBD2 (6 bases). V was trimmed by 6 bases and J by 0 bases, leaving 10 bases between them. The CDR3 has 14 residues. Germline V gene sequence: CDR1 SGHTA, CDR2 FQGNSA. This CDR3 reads CASSFGGSTDTQYF. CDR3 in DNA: TGTGCCAGCAGTTTCGGGGGTAGCACAGATACGCAGTATTTT.

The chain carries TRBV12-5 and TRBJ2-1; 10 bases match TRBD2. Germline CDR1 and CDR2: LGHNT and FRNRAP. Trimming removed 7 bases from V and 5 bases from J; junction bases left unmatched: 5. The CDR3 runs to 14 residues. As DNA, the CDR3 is TGTGCTAGTGCCTCTAGCGGGGGACACAATGAGCAGTTCTTC. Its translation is CASASSGGHNEQFF.

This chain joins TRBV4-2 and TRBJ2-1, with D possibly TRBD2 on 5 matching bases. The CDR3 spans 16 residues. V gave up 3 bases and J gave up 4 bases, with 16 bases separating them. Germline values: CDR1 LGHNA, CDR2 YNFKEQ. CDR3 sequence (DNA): TGTGCCAGCAGCCAGATCCGAGGAGGCAAGTACAATGAGCAGTTCTTC. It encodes CASSQIRGGKYNEQFF.

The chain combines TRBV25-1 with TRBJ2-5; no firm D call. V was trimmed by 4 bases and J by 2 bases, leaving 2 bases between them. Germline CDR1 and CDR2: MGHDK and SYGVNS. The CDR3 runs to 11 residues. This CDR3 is CASSAQETQYF. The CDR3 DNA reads TGTGCCAGCAGTGCTCAAGAGACCCAGTACTTC.

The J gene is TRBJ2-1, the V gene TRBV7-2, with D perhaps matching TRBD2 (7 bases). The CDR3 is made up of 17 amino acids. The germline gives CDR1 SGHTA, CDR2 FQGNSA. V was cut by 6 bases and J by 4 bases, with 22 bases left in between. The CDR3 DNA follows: TGTGCCAGCAGTCCCAGTCTAAAGGGGGGGCAATACAATGAGCAGTTCTTC. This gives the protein CASSPSLKGGQYNEQFF.